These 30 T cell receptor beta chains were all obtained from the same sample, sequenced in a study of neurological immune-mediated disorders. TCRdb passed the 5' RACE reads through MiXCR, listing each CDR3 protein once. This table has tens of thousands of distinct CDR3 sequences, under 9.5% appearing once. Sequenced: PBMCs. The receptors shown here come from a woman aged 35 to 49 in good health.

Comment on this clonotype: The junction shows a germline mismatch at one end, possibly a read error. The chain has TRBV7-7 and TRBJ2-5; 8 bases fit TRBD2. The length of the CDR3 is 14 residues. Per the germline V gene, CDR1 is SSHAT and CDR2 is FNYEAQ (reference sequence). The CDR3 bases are TGTGCTAGCACCCCCCGGGAGGGCTGGGAGACCCAGTACTTC. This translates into CASTPREGWETQYF. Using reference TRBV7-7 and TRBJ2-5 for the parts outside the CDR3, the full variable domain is GAGVSQSPRYKVTKRGQDVTLRCDPISSHATLYWYQQALGQGPEFLTYFNYEAQPDKSGLPSDRFSAERPEGSISTLTIQRTEQRDSAMYRCASTPREGWETQYFGPGTRLLVL.

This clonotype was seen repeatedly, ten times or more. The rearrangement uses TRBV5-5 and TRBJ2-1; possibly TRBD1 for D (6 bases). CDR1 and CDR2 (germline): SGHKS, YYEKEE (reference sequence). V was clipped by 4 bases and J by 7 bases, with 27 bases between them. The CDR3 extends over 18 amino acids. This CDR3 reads CASSLRGWSEQRGNEQFF. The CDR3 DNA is TGTGCCAGCAGCCTCCGAGGGTGGAGCGAACAAAGGGGGAATGAGCAGTTCTTC. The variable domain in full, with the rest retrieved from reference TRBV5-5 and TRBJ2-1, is DAGVTQSPTHLIKTRGQQVTLRCSPISGHKSVSWYQQVLGQGPQFIFQYYEKEERGRGNFPDRFSARQFPNYSSELNVNALLLGDSALYLCASSLRGWSEQRGNEQFFGPGTRLTVL.

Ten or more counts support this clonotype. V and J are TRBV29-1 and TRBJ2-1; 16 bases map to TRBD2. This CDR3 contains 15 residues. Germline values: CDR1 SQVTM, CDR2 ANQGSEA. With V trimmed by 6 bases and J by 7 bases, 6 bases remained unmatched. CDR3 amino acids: CSVEGLAGGLNEQFF. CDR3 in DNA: TGCAGCGTCGAGGGACTAGCGGGGGGGCTTAATGAGCAGTTCTTC.

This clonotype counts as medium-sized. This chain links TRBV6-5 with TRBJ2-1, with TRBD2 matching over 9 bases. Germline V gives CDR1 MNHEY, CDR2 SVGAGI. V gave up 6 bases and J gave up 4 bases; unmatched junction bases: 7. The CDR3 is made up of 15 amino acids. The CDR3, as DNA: TGTGCCAGCAGCCCACTAGCGGGTTTTTACAATGAGCAGTTCTTC. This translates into CASSPLAGFYNEQFF.

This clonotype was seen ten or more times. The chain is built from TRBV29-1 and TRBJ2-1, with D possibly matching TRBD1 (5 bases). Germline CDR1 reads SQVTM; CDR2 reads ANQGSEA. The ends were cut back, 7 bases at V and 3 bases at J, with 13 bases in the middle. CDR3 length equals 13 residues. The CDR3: CSAGTGFYNEQFF. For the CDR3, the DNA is TGCAGCGCCGGAACAGGCTTCTACAATGAGCAGTTCTTC.

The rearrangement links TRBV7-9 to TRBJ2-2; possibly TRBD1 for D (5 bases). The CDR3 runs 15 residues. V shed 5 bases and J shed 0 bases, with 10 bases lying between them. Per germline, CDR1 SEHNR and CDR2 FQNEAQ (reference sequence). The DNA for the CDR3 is TGTGCCAGCAGCCCTGGGGCGGCGAACACCGGGGAGCTGTTTTTT. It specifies CASSPGAANTGELFF.

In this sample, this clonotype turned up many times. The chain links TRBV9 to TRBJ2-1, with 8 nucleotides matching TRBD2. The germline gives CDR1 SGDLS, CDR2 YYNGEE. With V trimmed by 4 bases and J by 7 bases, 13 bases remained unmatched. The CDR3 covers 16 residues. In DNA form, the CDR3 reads TGTGCCAGCAGCCGACGGAGCGGGAGCTCAGCGAATGAGCAGTTCTTC. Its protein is CASSRRSGSSANEQFF.

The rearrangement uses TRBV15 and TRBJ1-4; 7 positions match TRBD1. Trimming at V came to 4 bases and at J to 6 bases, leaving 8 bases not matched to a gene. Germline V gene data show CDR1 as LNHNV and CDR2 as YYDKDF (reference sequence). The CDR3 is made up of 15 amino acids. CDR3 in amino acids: CATSNGGQRHEKLFF. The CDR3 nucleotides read TGTGCCACCAGCAACGGGGGACAGCGGCATGAAAAACTGTTTTTT.

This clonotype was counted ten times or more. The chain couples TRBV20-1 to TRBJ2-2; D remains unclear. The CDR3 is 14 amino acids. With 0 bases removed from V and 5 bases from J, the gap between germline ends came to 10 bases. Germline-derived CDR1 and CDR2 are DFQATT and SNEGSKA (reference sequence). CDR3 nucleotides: TGCAGTGCTAGAGATCTAGGAGAAACCGGGGAGCTGTTTTTT. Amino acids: CSARDLGETGELFF.

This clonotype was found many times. The CDR3 protein is CASSQDFDEQYF. The CDR3 DNA reads TGTGCCAGCAGCCAAGATTTCGACGAGCAGTACTTC. This rearrangement joins TRBV3-1 to TRBJ2-7; D is uncertain. Germline CDR1 LGHDT, CDR2 YNNKEL (reference sequence). The CDR3 length is 12 residues. V lost 0 bases, J lost 5 bases, and 5 bases lay in between.

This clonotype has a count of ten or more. The CDR3 nucleotides read TGTGCCAGCAGTTTAACAGGGGATAGCAATCAGCCCCAGCATTTT. Its translation: CASSLTGDSNQPQHF. The chain has TRBV6-6 and TRBJ1-5, with 7 bases fitting TRBD1. The V and J ends lost 4 bases and 0 bases, in that order; junction bases with no gene match: 3. The CDR3 runs to 15 residues. Germline CDR1 is MNHNY and CDR2 is SVGAGI (reference sequence).

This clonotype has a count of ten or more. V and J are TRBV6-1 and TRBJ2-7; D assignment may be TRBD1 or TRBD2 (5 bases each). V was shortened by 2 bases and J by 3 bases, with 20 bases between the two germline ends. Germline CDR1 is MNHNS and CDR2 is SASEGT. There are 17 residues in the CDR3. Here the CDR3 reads CASSEPRGQVGHYEQYV. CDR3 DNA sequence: TGTGCCAGCAGTGAACCCCGGGGCCAGGTCGGGCACTACGAGCAGTACGTC.

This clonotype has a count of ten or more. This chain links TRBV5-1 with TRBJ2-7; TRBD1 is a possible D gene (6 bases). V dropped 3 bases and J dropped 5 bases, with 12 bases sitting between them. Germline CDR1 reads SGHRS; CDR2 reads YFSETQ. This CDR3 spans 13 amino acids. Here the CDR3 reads CASSSGTYHEQYF. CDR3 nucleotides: TGCGCCAGCAGCTCCGGGACATACCACGAGCAGTACTTC.

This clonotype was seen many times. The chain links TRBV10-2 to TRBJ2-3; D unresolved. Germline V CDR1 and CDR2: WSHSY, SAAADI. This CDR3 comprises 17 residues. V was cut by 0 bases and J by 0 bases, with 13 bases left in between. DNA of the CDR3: TGCGCCAGCAGTGAGTCGAATGGCGTATCTAGCACAGATACGCAGTATTTT. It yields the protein CASSESNGVSSTDTQYF.

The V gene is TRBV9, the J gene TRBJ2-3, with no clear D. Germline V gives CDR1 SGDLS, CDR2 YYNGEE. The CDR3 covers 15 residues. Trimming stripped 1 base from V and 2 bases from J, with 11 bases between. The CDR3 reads CASSVTTGVTDTQYF. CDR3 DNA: TGTGCCAGCAGCGTAACGACGGGCGTCACAGATACGCAGTATTTT.

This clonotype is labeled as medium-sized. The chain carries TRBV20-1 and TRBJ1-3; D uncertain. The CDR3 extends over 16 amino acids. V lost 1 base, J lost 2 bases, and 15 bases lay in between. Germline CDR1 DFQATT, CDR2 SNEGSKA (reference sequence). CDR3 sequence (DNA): TGCAGTGCTAGAGCTACTACCCCCGGGACTGGAAACACCATATATTTT. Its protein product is CSARATTPGTGNTIYF.

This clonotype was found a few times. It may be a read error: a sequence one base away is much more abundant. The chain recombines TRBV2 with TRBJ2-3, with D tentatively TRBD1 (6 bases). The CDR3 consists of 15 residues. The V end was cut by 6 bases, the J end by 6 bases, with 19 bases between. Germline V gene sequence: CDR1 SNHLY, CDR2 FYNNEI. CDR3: CASSRYPQRGDTQYF. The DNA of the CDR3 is TGTGCCAGCAGCCGGTACCCTCAAAGGGGGGATACGCAGTATTTT. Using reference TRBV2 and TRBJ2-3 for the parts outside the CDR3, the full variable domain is EPEVTQTPSHQVTQMGQEVILRCVPISNHLYFYWYRQILGQKVEFLVSFYNNEISEKSEIFDDQFSVERPDGSNFTLKIRSTKLEDSAMYFCASSRYPQRGDTQYFGPGTRLTVL.

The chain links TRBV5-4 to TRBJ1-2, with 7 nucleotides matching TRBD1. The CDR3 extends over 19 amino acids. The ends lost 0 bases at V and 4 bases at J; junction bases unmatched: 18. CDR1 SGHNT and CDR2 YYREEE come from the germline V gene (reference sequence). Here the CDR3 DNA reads TGTGCCAGCAGCTTGGGCGCGAGGGGGCCTAATACAGGGCTCTATGGCTACACCTTC. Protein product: CASSLGARGPNTGLYGYTF. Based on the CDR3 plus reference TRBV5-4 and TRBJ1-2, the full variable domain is ETGVTQSPTHLIKTRGQQVTLRCSSQSGHNTVSWYQQALGQGPQFIFQYYREEENGRGNFPPRFSGLQFPNYSSELNVNALELDDSALYLCASSLGARGPNTGLYGYTFGSGTRLTVV.

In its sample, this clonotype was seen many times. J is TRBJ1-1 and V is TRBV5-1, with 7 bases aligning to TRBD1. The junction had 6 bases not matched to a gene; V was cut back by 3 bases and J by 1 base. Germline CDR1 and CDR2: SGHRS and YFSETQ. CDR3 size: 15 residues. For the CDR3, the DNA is TGCGCCAGCAGCTCTCAGGGGACAGCGAACACTGAAGCTTTCTTT. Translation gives CASSSQGTANTEAFF.

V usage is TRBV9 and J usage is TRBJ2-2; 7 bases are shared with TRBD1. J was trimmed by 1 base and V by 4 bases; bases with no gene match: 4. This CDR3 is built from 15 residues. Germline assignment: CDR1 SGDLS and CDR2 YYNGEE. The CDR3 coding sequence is TGTGCCAGCAGCCCCCGGACAGGGAACACCGGGGAGCTGTTTTTT. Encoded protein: CASSPRTGNTGELFF.

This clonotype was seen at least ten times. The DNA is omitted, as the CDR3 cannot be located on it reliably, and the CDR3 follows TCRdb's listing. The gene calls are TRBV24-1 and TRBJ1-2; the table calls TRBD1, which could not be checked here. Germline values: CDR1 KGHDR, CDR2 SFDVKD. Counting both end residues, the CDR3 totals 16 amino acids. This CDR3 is CTLALFTSVPKRGYTF.

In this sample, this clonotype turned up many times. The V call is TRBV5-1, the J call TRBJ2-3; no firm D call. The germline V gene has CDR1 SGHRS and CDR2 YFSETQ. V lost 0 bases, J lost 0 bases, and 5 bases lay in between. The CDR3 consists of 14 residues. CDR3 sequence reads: CASSLGQSTDTQYF. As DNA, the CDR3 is TGCGCCAGCAGCTTGGGGCAGAGCACAGATACGCAGTATTTT.

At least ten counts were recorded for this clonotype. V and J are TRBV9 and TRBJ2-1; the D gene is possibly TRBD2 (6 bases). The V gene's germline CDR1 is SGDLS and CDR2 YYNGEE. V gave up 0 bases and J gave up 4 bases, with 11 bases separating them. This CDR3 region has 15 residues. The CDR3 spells CASSVDGRGYNEQFF. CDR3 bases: TGTGCCAGCAGCGTAGACGGGAGAGGTTACAATGAGCAGTTCTTC.

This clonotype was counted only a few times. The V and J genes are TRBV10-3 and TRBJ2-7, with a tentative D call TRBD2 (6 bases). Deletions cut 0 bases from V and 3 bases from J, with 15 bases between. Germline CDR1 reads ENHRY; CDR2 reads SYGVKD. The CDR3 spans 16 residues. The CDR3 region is CAISESTPLGSYEQYF. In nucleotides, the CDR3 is TGTGCCATCAGTGAGTCTACCCCCCTCGGGAGCTACGAGCAGTACTTC.

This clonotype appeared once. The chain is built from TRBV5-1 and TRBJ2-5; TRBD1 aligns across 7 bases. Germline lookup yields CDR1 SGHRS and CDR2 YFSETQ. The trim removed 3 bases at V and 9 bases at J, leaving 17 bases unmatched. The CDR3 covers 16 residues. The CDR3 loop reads CASSSHSQGPWAAQYF. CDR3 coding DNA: TGCGCCAGCAGCTCCCATTCACAGGGGCCATGGGCGGCCCAGTACTTC.

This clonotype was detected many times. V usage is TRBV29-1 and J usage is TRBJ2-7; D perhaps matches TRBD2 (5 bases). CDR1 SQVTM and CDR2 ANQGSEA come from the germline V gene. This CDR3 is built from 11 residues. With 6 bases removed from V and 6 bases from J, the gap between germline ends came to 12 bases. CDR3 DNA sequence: TGCAGCGTCAAAAGGGAGACCGAGCAGTACTTC. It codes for CSVKRETEQYF.

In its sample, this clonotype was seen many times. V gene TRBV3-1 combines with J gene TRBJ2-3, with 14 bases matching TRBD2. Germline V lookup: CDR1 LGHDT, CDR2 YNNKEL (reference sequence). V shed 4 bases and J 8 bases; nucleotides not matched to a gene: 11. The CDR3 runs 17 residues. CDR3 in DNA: TGTGCCAGCAGCCCAGGGACTAGCGGGGGCCTCCGGGGTACGCAGTATTTT. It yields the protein CASSPGTSGGLRGTQYF.

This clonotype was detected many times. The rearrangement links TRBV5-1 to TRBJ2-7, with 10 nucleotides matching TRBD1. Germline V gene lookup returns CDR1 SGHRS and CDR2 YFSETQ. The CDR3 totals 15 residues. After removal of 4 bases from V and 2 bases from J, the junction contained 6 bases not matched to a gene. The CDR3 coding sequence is TGCGCCAGCAGCGCGGGACAGGGGACAGCCTACGAGCAGTACTTC. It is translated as CASSAGQGTAYEQYF.

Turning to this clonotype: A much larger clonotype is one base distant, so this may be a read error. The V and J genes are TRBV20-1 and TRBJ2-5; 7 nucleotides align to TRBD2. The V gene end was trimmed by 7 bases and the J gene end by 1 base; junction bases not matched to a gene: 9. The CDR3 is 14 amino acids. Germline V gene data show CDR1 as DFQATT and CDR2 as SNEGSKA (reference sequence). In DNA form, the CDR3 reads TGCAGTGTCGGACTAGAGGGAGGCCAAGAGACCCAGTACTTC. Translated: CSVGLEGGQETQYF.

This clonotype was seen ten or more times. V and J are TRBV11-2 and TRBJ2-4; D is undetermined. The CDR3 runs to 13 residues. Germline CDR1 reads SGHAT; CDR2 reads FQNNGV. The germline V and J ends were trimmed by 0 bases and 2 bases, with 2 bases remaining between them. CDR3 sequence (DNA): TGTGCCAGCAGCTTAGAGCCCAAAAACATTCAGTACTTC. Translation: CASSLEPKNIQYF. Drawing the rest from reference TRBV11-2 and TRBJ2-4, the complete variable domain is EAGVAQSPRYKIIEKRQSVAFWCNPISGHATLYWYQQILGQGPKLLIQFQNNGVVDDSQLPKDRFSAERLKGVDSTLKIQPAKLEDSAVYLCASSLEPKNIQYFGAGTRLSVL.